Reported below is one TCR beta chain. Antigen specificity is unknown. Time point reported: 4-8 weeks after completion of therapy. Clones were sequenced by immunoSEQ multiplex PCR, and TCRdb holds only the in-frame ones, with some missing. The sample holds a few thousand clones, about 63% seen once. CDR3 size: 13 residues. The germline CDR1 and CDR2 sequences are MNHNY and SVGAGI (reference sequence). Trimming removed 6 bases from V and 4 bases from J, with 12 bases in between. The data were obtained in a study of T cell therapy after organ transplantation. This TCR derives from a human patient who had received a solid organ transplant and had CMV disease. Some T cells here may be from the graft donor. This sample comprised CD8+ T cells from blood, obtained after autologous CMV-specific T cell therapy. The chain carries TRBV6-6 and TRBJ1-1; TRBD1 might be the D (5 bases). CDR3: CASRWEGSTEAFF. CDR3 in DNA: TGTGCCAGCAGATGGGAGGGGTCCACTGAAGCTTTCTTT.